This entry concerns a single TCR beta chain. Genomic DNA of unsorted samples came from some 90 million PBMCs. The ends were cut back, 3 bases at V and 4 bases at J, with 6 bases in the middle. The CDR3 contains 12 residues. Germline V gene sequence: CDR1 SNHLY, CDR2 FYNNEI. Each subset's genomic DNA was shared equally among a number of immunoSEQ plates. Template amounts of around 310 ng DNA, approximately 30,000 T cell genomes, were employed in unsorted PBMC replicate PCRs. What was sequenced on ten immunoSEQ deep assay plates was unsorted PBMC DNA. Assay used: immunoSEQ multiplex PCR; TCRdb lists only in-frame clones, some missing. There are fewer than 600,000 clones in the sample; 70% to 80% occur only once, and 13% lies in the top ten. This sample stems from a study of shared clonotypes between healthy human individuals.

The sample taken for sequencing was PBMCs. This receptor was identified in a middle-aged woman in good health. Some clones in this sample may be carry-over from other donors' samples. The rearrangement links TRBV2 to TRBJ1-2; no clear D gene. CDR3 sequence: CASSEQTYGYTF. CDR3 DNA sequence: TGTGCCAGCAGTGAGCAGACCTATGGCTACACCTTC.